This is a list of T cell receptor beta chains from one sample in a study of STAT5B mutations in CD4+ large granular lymphocyte leukemia. TCRdb keeps only in-frame clones here, not all; method: immunoSEQ multiplex PCR. The data contain around 27,000 clones, just under 75% of them singletons. The sequenced material came from CD4+ T cells from blood buffy coats. Receptors were obtained from a human donor in good health. Both conserved end residues are part of each CDR3. The D gene is left open where the match is weak. A clone size is listed for some rows: how often the clone was seen (once, few, many), or a class if it is expanded.

clone_size cdr3_length j_call v_call d_call cdr3_nt cdr3_aa
- 18 TRBJ1-2 TRBV10-3 - TGTGCCATCAGTGAGTCGACTCTGCGCGGACGGTCATACTATGGCTACACCTTC CAISESTLRGRSYYGYTF
- 13 TRBJ2-5 TRBV18 - TGTGCCAGCTCGCCAGGGATTGGGGAGACCCAGTACTTC CASSPGIGETQYF
once 15 TRBJ2-7 TRBV10-3 - TGTGCCATCAGTGAGTCTCGAAGCGGAAGCTTCGGGCAGTACTTC CAISESRSGSFGQYF
- 13 TRBJ2-2 TRBV29-1 - TGCAGCGTTGATAAGGCGAACACCGGGGAGCTGTTTTTT CSVDKANTGELFF
- 12 TRBJ1-1 TRBV6-1 TRBD1 TGTGCCAGCAGAGTCACAGGGGGTGAGGCTTTCTTT CASRVTGGEAFF
- 14 TRBJ2-1 TRBV5-1 - TGCGCCAGCAGCCCCCAAAAGGTAGACAATGAGCAGTTCTTC CASSPQKVDNEQFF
- 16 TRBJ1-4 TRBV29-1 TRBD1 TGCAGCGTTGCCCACTCCCGGGACAGGGGTCGTGAAAAACTGTTTTTT CSVAHSRDRGREKLFF
- 19 TRBJ1-5 TRBV5-6 TRBD1 TGTGCCAGCAGCCGGACCGGGACAGGGGGGCCTTATAGCAATCAGCCCCAGCATTTT CASSRTGTGGPYSNQPQHF
- 12 TRBJ2-4 TRBV18 - TGTGCCAGCTCACCACTTAAGGACATTCAGTACTTC CASSPLKDIQYF
- 19 TRBJ2-2 TRBV2 TRBD2 TGTGCCAGCAGTCCCTCCTCTGGGGGTAGCGGGAGACAAACCGGGGAGCTGTTTTTT CASSPSSGGSGRQTGELFF
once 14 TRBJ1-2 TRBV7-9 - TGTGCCAGCAGCTTAGACCAGGCAGCGGGTGGCTACACCTTC CASSLDQAAGGYTF
- 16 TRBJ2-2 TRBV5-1 TRBD2 TGCGCCAGCAGCGCCACAGGACTAGTGAACACCGGGGAGCTGTTTTTT CASSATGLVNTGELFF
- 12 TRBJ1-1 TRBV15 - TGTGCCACTCGCAGTGGTGGCACTGAAGCTTTCTTT CATRSGGTEAFF
few 14 TRBJ2-7 TRBV11-2 - TGTGCCAGCAGCCCTGGGCAGGGTCGCTACGAGCAGTACTTC CASSPGQGRYEQYF